The 22 T cell receptor beta chains presented below share a single source sample, sequenced in a study of CD8+CD57+ T cells in acquired aplastic anemia. Genomic DNA constituted the template upon which TCR beta VDJ and CDR3 profiling was performed. TCRdb passed the reads through MiXCR, listing each CDR3 protein once. The data show about 130,000 distinct CDR3 sequences, more than 40% seen once. The material sequenced was sorted CD4+, CD8+, or CD8+CD57+ T cells (not recorded which) from PBMCs. Receptor source: a human donor in good health, serving as a control.

This clonotype appeared a single time. V is TRBV29-1 and J is TRBJ1-2; 9 nucleotides align to TRBD1. Germline V gives CDR1 SQVTM, CDR2 ANQGSEA. There are 13 residues in the CDR3. The V segment lost 6 bases and the J segment 5 bases; nucleotides outside the gene matches: 7. The CDR3 DNA follows: TGCAGCGTGGGGGACAGGGCCGCTTATGGCTACACCTTC. It is translated as CSVGDRAAYGYTF.

This clonotype came up many times. The rearrangement joins TRBV12-3 or TRBV12-4 to TRBJ2-2, with D maybe TRBD2 (6 bases). Deletions cut 2 bases from V and 4 bases from J, with 11 bases between. The CDR3 runs to 15 residues. The CDR3 region is CASSLIQGGTGELFF. The CDR3 region has the DNA TGTGCCAGCAGTTTAATCCAGGGAGGCACCGGGGAGCTGTTTTTT.

This clonotype was picked up many times. This sequence joins TRBV5-1 and TRBJ1-2; maybe TRBD1 (6 bases). Trimming stripped 4 bases from V and 8 bases from J, with 21 bases between. The CDR3 contains 15 residues. Germline V lookup: CDR1 SGHRS, CDR2 YFSETQ. DNA of the CDR3: TGCGCCAGCAGCCCGGGACAAATGAATGTAGGCGGCTACACCTTC. This encodes CASSPGQMNVGGYTF.

This clonotype showed up many times. The CDR3 loop is CASSLGRQQETQYF. The CDR3 DNA reads TGTGCCAGCAGCTTGGGCAGGCAACAAGAGACCCAGTACTTC. The chain recombines TRBV11-2 with TRBJ2-5; D is unresolved. The V gene's germline CDR1 is SGHAT and CDR2 FQNNGV. V lost 3 bases to trimming and J lost 2 bases, with 10 bases between them. The CDR3 consists of 14 residues.

The chain has TRBV25-1 and TRBJ1-1, with 7 bases identical to TRBD1. Trimming took 3 bases from V and 3 from J; bases not matched to a gene: 13. Germline CDR1 reads MGHDK; CDR2 reads SYGVNS. The CDR3 is 17 amino acids. The CDR3 is CASSDFATGDTDTEAFF. CDR3 nucleotides: TGTGCCAGCAGTGACTTCGCCACAGGGGATACGGACACTGAAGCTTTCTTT.

The rearrangement joins TRBV4-2 to TRBJ2-3, with 8 bases lining up with TRBD1. CDR3 length equals 15 residues. J gave up 0 bases and V 1 base, and 0 bases lay outside the gene matches. The germline V gene encodes CDR1 LGHNA and CDR2 YNFKEQ. The chain's CDR3 is CASSQGQGSTDTQYF. The CDR3 DNA is TGTGCCAGCAGCCAAGGACAGGGGAGCACAGATACGCAGTATTTT.

This clonotype was recorded many times. This chain links TRBV12-3 or TRBV12-4 with TRBJ2-3, with TRBD2 as a possible D gene (7 bases). The CDR3 length is 15 residues. The V end lost 0 bases, the J end lost 2 bases, and 9 bases lay between the germline ends. The CDR3 region has the DNA TGTGCCAGCAGTTTAGCGGGGGGGGCCACAGATACGCAGTATTTT. Translation: CASSLAGGATDTQYF.

This chain connects TRBV7-3 to TRBJ2-5; TRBD2 matches 9 bases. V gave up 2 bases and J gave up 3 bases; unmatched junction bases: 4. The CDR3 length is 15 residues. Germline assignment: CDR1 SGHTA and CDR2 FQGTGA. The CDR3 spells CASSLAGGGEETQYF. The CDR3 region has the DNA TGTGCCAGCAGCTTAGCCGGCGGGGGGGAAGAGACCCAGTACTTC.

This clonotype was detected ten times or more. This chain connects TRBV5-1 to TRBJ1-5; 9 positions agree with TRBD1. Trimming took 3 bases from V and 0 from J; bases not matched to a gene: 1. This CDR3 comprises 15 residues. Germline-derived CDR1 and CDR2 are SGHRS and YFSETQ. The CDR3 DNA is TGCGCCAGCAGCTGGACAGGGGATAGCAATCAGCCCCAGCATTTT. As protein: CASSWTGDSNQPQHF.

This sequence joins TRBV20-1 and TRBJ2-7, with 7 bases identical to TRBD2. This CDR3 is 11 amino acids long. J lost 6 bases, V lost 4 bases, and 3 bases had no gene match. Germline CDR1 is DFQATT and CDR2 is SNEGSKA (reference sequence). CDR3 bases: TGCAGTGCTAAGTCGGGGGGCGAGCAGTACTTC. It specifies CSAKSGGEQYF.

This clonotype showed up many times. V and J are TRBV20-1 and TRBJ2-3, with D perhaps TRBD2 (6 bases). This CDR3 has 14 amino acids. The V gene's germline CDR1 is DFQATT and CDR2 SNEGSKA (reference sequence). The V gene lost 7 bases and the J gene lost 0 bases, with 14 bases spanning the gap. CDR3 sequence (DNA): TGCAGTGTATACTCTCGGGGGAGCACAGATACGCAGTATTTT. Translation gives CSVYSRGSTDTQYF.

This clonotype was seen ten or more times. The CDR3 region is CSARGPINQPQHF. CDR3 DNA: TGCAGTGCTAGAGGACCGATAAATCAGCCCCAGCATTTT. The chain uses TRBV20-1 and TRBJ1-5; D is ambiguous. Germline-derived CDR1 and CDR2 are DFQATT and SNEGSKA (reference sequence). The CDR3 loop spans 13 amino acids. The V and J ends lost 1 base and 4 bases respectively, with 8 bases between them.

This chain links TRBV5-1 with TRBJ2-7; 10 bases map to TRBD1. V lost 5 bases to trimming and J lost 2 bases; unmatched junction nucleotides: 7. Germline loops: CDR1 SGHRS, CDR2 YFSETQ. The CDR3 covers 15 residues. CDR3 in amino acids: CASRYTGTGAYEQYF. Written as DNA, the CDR3 is TGCGCCAGCAGGTACACCGGGACAGGGGCCTACGAGCAGTACTTC.

This clonotype was recorded at least ten times. The V and J genes are TRBV7-3 and TRBJ1-1, with unresolved D. This CDR3 has 14 amino acids. V was cut by 4 bases and J by 3 bases, with 12 bases left in between. Per germline, CDR1 SGHTA and CDR2 FQGTGA. The CDR3: CASSSSTLDTEAFF. The DNA of the CDR3 is TGTGCCAGCAGCTCCTCGACACTAGACACTGAAGCTTTCTTT.

The chain recombines TRBV10-2 with TRBJ2-3; possible D gene TRBD2, 6 bases. CDR3 length equals 15 residues. CDR1 and CDR2 (germline): WSHSY, SAAADI. V lost 7 bases, J lost 0 bases, and 14 bases lay in between. CDR3 coding DNA: TGCGCCAGCACCCCCCTCGCGGGGAGCACAGATACGCAGTATTTT. Translation gives CASTPLAGSTDTQYF.

This clonotype was observed a few times. This chain connects TRBV10-2 to TRBJ1-1; D is unresolved. V was trimmed by 6 bases and J by 1 base, leaving 6 bases between them. Germline V CDR1 and CDR2: WSHSY, SAAADI. The CDR3 covers 12 residues. In DNA, the CDR3 is TGCGCCAGCAGAGTAGGGAACACTGAAGCTTTCTTT. Translated: CASRVGNTEAFF.

This clonotype came up many times. The rearrangement links TRBV6-5 to TRBJ1-5; D ambiguous. There are 15 residues in the CDR3. V dropped 0 bases and J dropped 0 bases, with 6 bases sitting between them. The germline gives CDR1 MNHEY, CDR2 SVGAGI. The CDR3 DNA reads TGTGCCAGCAGTTACTCGCGCAGTAGCAATCAGCCCCAGCATTTT. It yields the protein CASSYSRSSNQPQHF.

This clonotype came up a few times. The V call is TRBV24-1, the J call TRBJ2-3, with D unclear. V lost 2 bases to trimming and J lost 5 bases, with 7 bases between them. The length of the CDR3 is 13 residues. Germline V gene data show CDR1 as KGHDR and CDR2 as SFDVKD. CDR3 protein: CATSDWRGDTQYF. DNA for the CDR3: TGTGCCACCAGTGATTGGAGAGGAGATACGCAGTATTTT.

The V call is TRBV15, the J call TRBJ1-2; a weak D match, TRBD1 (6 bases). This CDR3 is 16 amino acids long. V lost 2 bases to trimming and J lost 5 bases, with 18 bases between them. Germline loops: CDR1 LNHNV, CDR2 YYDKDF (reference sequence). The CDR3 loop is CATSRKGTRGEYGYTF. The CDR3 nucleotides read TGTGCCACCAGCAGAAAAGGGACACGGGGGGAATATGGCTACACCTTC. Drawing the rest from reference TRBV15 and TRBJ1-2, the complete variable domain is DAMVIQNPRYQVTQFGKPVTLSCSQTLNHNVMYWYQQKSSQAPKLLFHYYDKDFNNEADTPDNFQSRRPNTSFCFLDIRSPGLGDTAMYLCATSRKGTRGEYGYTFGSGTRLTVV.

This clonotype was counted many times. This chain uses TRBV11-3 with TRBJ1-1; TRBD1 aligns across 7 bases. Looked up from germline, CDR1 is SGHNT and CDR2 is YENEEA. The CDR3 has 14 amino acids. V gave up 4 bases and J gave up 7 bases; unmatched junction bases: 9. This CDR3 is CASSSLQGRLEAFF. CDR3 nucleotide sequence: TGTGCCAGCAGCTCCCTACAGGGGCGACTTGAAGCTTTCTTT.

This chain connects TRBV7-6 to TRBJ1-2; tentative D call: TRBD1 (6 bases). This CDR3 has 13 amino acids. Looked up from germline, CDR1 is SGHVS and CDR2 is FNYEAQ. The germline V and J ends were trimmed by 1 base and 13 bases, with 16 bases remaining between them. For the CDR3, the DNA is TGTGCCAGCAGCTTAGGGGGGATGGGGGCCCTCACCTTC. Its protein is CASSLGGMGALTF.

This clonotype occurred many times. The V call is TRBV5-8, the J call TRBJ1-1; D may be TRBD1 (6 bases). Trimming removed 4 bases at V and 1 base at J, with 14 bases between. The CDR3 consists of 15 residues. Germline-derived CDR1 and CDR2 are SGHTS and YDEGEE. The CDR3 sequence: CASSPYRVKNTEAFF. The CDR3 region has the DNA TGTGCCAGCAGCCCCTACAGGGTCAAGAACACTGAAGCTTTCTTT.